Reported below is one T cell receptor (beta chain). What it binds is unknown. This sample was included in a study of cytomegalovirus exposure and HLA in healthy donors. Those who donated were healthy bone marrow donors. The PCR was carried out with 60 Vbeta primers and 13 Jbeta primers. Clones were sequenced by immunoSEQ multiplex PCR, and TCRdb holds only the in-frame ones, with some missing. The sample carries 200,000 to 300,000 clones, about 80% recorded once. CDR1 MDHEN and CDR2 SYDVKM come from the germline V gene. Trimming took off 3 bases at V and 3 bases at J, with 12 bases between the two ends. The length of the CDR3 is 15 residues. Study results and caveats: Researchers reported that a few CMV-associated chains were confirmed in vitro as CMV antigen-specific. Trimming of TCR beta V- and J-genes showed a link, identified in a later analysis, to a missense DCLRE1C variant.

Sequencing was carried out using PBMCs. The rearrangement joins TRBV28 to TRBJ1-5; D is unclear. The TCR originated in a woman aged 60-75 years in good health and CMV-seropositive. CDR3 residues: CASSFAGFNNQPQHF. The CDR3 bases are TGTGCCAGCAGTTTCGCCGGGTTTAACAATCAGCCCCAGCATTTT. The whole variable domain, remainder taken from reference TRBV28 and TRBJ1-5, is DVKVTQSSRYLVKRTGEKVFLECVQDMDHENMFWYRQDPGLGLRLIYFSYDVKMKEKGDIPEGYSVSREKKERFSLILESASTNQTSMYLCASSFAGFNNQPQHFGDGTRLSIL.